The 23 T cell receptor beta chains in this list originate from one sample, sequenced in a study of blood T cells in healthy people across ages. A J-beta primer mix and a sample-barcoded 5' primer were used in a second PCR of about 6 to 12 cycles. Each CDR3 protein gets one entry after TCRdb re-called the 5' RACE reads with MiXCR. The table lists 800,000 to 950,000 distinct CDR3 sequences, about 36% of them singletons. Sequencing was performed on blood. The source of these receptors is a man aged 18 to 29 in good health.

This chain uses TRBV28 with TRBJ1-5; no firm D call. The CDR3 consists of 15 residues. V was clipped by 7 bases and J by 6 bases, with 19 bases between them. Germline V gives CDR1 MDHEN, CDR2 SYDVKM. The CDR3 sequence: CASMPARRPGQPQHF. As DNA, the CDR3 is TGTGCCAGCATGCCGGCGAGAAGGCCGGGTCAGCCCCAGCATTTT. Using reference TRBV28 and TRBJ1-5 for the parts outside the CDR3, the full variable domain is DVKVTQSSRYLVKRTGEKVFLECVQDMDHENMFWYRQDPGLGLRLIYFSYDVKMKEKGDIPEGYSVSREKKERFSLILESASTNQTSMYLCASMPARRPGQPQHFGDGTRLSIL.

The rearrangement links TRBV5-5 to TRBJ1-2; D is ambiguous. There are 14 residues in the CDR3. Deletions cut 4 bases from V and 8 bases from J, with 18 bases between. CDR1 is SGHKS and CDR2 is YYEKEE in the germline V gene (reference sequence). The CDR3 here is CASSRREDQRGYTF. The CDR3 DNA is TGTGCCAGCAGCCGGAGAGAGGACCAGAGGGGCTACACCTTC.

The V call is TRBV5-1, the J call TRBJ2-1; 11 nucleotides agree with TRBD2. Germline V lookup: CDR1 SGHRS, CDR2 YFSETQ. V shed 2 bases, J shed 7 bases, and the junction held 11 bases outside the gene matches. This CDR3 is built from 17 residues. The DNA of the CDR3 is TGCGCCAGCAGCTTCACGGATTTAGCGGGGGGGACGAATGAGCAGTTCTTC. Protein sequence: CASSFTDLAGGTNEQFF.

The chain employs TRBV20-1 and TRBJ1-2; 11 nucleotides line up with TRBD1. This CDR3 is built from 15 residues. CDR1 is DFQATT, CDR2 SNEGSKA, per germline (reference sequence). V trimming: 8 bases; J trimming: 5 bases; junction bases outside the gene matches: 13. CDR3 protein: CSTSPGTGGGYGYTF. The CDR3 nucleotides read TGCAGTACCAGCCCCGGGACAGGGGGAGGTTATGGCTACACCTTC.

Worth noting for this clonotype: A much larger clone differs from this one at a single base, so this may be a read error. The chain recombines TRBV10-3 with TRBJ1-6; D may be TRBD1 (6 bases). There are 15 residues in the CDR3. Germline loops: CDR1 ENHRY, CDR2 SYGVKD. DNA for the CDR3: TGTGCCATCAGTGAAGTTCCGGACAGTACTTCACCCCCCCACTTT. It is translated as CAISEVPDSTSPPHF.

This clonotype was counted at least ten times. V usage is TRBV12-3 or TRBV12-4 and J usage is TRBJ1-4, with 10 bases identical to TRBD1. The CDR3 runs 15 residues. With 1 base clipped from V and 5 bases from J, the junction kept 1 base outside the gene matches. CDR3 sequence reads: CASSLVGQGNEKLFF. Written as DNA, the CDR3 is TGTGCCAGCAGTTTAGTGGGACAGGGGAATGAAAAACTGTTTTTT.

V and J are TRBV27 and TRBJ2-3, with D hard to call. This CDR3 is 13 amino acids long. Per germline, CDR1 MNHEY and CDR2 SMNVEV (reference sequence). V lost 6 bases, J lost 1 base, and 8 bases lay in between. The CDR3 here is CASSRWGTDTQYF. Written as DNA, the CDR3 is TGTGCCAGCAGCCGGTGGGGCACAGATACGCAGTATTTT.

CDR3 protein: CASSARDRALSGYTF. The CDR3 DNA sequence: TGTGCCAGCAGCGCTCGGGACAGGGCTCTATCTGGCTACACCTTC. The chain recombines TRBV9 with TRBJ1-2; TRBD1 agrees at 9 bases. Germline lookup yields CDR1 SGDLS and CDR2 YYNGEE. The CDR3 has 15 residues. With V trimmed by 3 bases and J by 7 bases, 10 bases remained unmatched.

This clonotype was detected once. The chain links TRBV12-3 or TRBV12-4 to TRBJ2-3; D remains ambiguous. Deletions cut 0 bases from V and 0 bases from J, with 13 bases between. This CDR3 is built from 17 residues. CDR3 nucleotides: TGTGCCAGCAGTTTAGCTGGTGGCCAGGCGAGCACAGATACGCAGTATTTT. Its protein is CASSLAGGQASTDTQYF.

This clonotype was counted ten times or more. The CDR3 bases are TGTGCCAGCAGTTTTTCCGGGGCGAGGGAGACCCAGTACTTC. Amino acids: CASSFSGARETQYF. The chain links TRBV12-3 or TRBV12-4 to TRBJ2-5, with D possibly being TRBD1 or TRBD2 (5 bases each). The CDR3 runs to 14 residues. The V end was cut by 3 bases, the J end by 5 bases, with 13 bases between.

A few counts support this clonotype. The rearrangement joins TRBV7-2 to TRBJ2-3, with 7 bases lining up with TRBD2. CDR3 length: 15 residues. Germline CDR1 SGHTA, CDR2 FQGNSA. V was clipped by 4 bases and J by 3 bases; unmatched bases: 7. CDR3 region: CASSYEAGRTDTQYF. As DNA, the CDR3 is TGTGCCAGCAGCTACGAAGCGGGGAGGACAGATACGCAGTATTTT.

Details on this clonotype: This may be a read error, as it is one base from a much larger clone. The chain combines TRBV2 with TRBJ2-1; 7 nucleotides agree with TRBD2. This CDR3 contains 13 residues. Germline V gives CDR1 SNHLY, CDR2 FYNNEI. V shed 6 bases, J shed 9 bases, and the junction held 8 bases outside the gene matches. CDR3 coding DNA: TGTGCCAGCAGGGGGGGAGGGGTAATTGAGCAGTTCTTC. This codes for CASRGGGVIEQFF.

The table lists this clonotype with a few counts. Its ends do not fully match the called genes, so a read error is possible. This rearrangement joins TRBV12-3 or TRBV12-4 to TRBJ2-5; 11 bases agree with TRBD2. The CDR3 loop spans 15 amino acids. The CDR3 loop reads CASRLAGGRQETQYF. In DNA form, the CDR3 reads TGTGCCAGCAGATTAGCGGGGGGGCGCCAAGAGACCCAGTACTTC.

The CDR3 region has the DNA TGTGCCAGCACCCTCGGGGCCGAGAATTCACCCCTCCACTTT. This sequence encodes CASTLGAENSPLHF. The genes are TRBV12-3 or TRBV12-4 and TRBJ1-6, with D perhaps TRBD1 (5 bases). V lost 7 bases to trimming and J lost 7 bases, with 14 bases between them. The CDR3 is 14 amino acids.

The V and J genes are TRBV6-6 and TRBJ1-5, with D tentatively TRBD1 (5 bases). Germline CDR1 reads MNHNY; CDR2 reads SVGAGI (reference sequence). V gave up 5 bases and J gave up 7 bases, with 15 bases separating them. The CDR3 length is 14 residues. As DNA, the CDR3 is TGTGCCAGCAGTGACAGTTCCAAGCGGCAGCCCCAGCATTTT. It codes for CASSDSSKRQPQHF.

The chain uses TRBV19 and TRBJ2-5; possibly TRBD1 for D (6 bases). V lost 4 bases and J lost 11, with 23 bases in between. This CDR3 comprises 15 residues. Germline V gene sequence: CDR1 LNHDA, CDR2 SQIVND (reference sequence). CDR3 loop: CASSKGQSSYNEQYF. CDR3 DNA: TGTGCCAGTAGTAAAGGACAGAGCAGCTACAATGAGCAGTACTTC. The full variable domain, with the rest looked up from reference TRBV19 and TRBJ2-5, is DGGITQSPKYLFRKEGQNVTLSCEQNLNHDAMYWYRQDPGQGLRLIYYSQIVNDFQKGDIAEGYSVSREKKESFPLTVTSAQKNPTAFYLCASSKGQSSYNEQYFGPGTRLLVL.

The chain is built from TRBV20-1 and TRBJ2-7, with 8 bases aligning to TRBD1. The J call may be in error: the DNA end matches TRBJ2-4 better. The CDR3 is 14 residues long. The germline V gene encodes CDR1 DFQATT and CDR2 SNEGSKA (reference sequence). The CDR3 sequence is CSAPKERQGNIQYF. The CDR3, as DNA: TGCAGTGCTCCTAAAGAAAGACAGGGGAACATTCAGTACTTC.

This chain connects TRBV27 to TRBJ2-3, with a weak D call TRBD1 (6 bases). The CDR3 has 12 amino acids. V lost 5 bases and J lost 10, with 13 bases in between. Germline V gives CDR1 MNHEY, CDR2 SMNVEV (reference sequence). In DNA, the CDR3 is TGTGCCAGCAGTCCCACAGGGAACCCGCAGTATTTT. Amino acids: CASSPTGNPQYF.

V is TRBV4-2 and J is TRBJ1-1, with D possibly matching TRBD1 (5 bases). CDR1 and CDR2 (germline): LGHNA, YNFKEQ. Trimming stripped 2 bases from V and 4 bases from J, with 11 bases between. This CDR3 is 14 amino acids long. CDR3 DNA sequence: TGTGCCAGCAGCCAACCACCGGGGGTCACTGAAGCTTTCTTT. Its translation: CASSQPPGVTEAFF.

The sample holds a few counts of this clonotype. The chain has TRBV6-1 and TRBJ1-1, with unresolved D. Trimming stripped 6 bases from V and 0 bases from J, with 14 bases between. The CDR3 length is 15 residues. Per the germline V gene, CDR1 is MNHNS and CDR2 is SASEGT. CDR3 residues: CASSYPPQVNTEAFF. CDR3 nucleotide sequence: TGTGCCAGCAGCTACCCACCTCAGGTGAACACTGAAGCTTTCTTT.

The V call is TRBV7-3, the J call TRBJ2-1, with D perhaps TRBD1 or TRBD2 (5 bases each). V was pared by 5 bases and J by 5 bases, with 10 bases between. The CDR3 runs to 13 residues. CDR1 is SGHTA and CDR2 is FQGTGA in the germline V gene. CDR3 in amino acids: CASSRPGHNEQFF. The CDR3 coding sequence is TGTGCCAGCAGCCGCCCGGGACACAATGAGCAGTTCTTC.

This clonotype was observed many times. The chain recombines TRBV20-1 with TRBJ2-7; D is ambiguous. CDR1 DFQATT and CDR2 SNEGSKA come from the germline V gene (reference sequence). The CDR3 spans 14 residues. V was clipped by 6 bases and J by 0 bases, with 15 bases between them. CDR3 nucleotide sequence: TGCAGTGCAATGGGCGCGAAAAGCTCCTACGAGCAGTACTTC. Encoded protein: CSAMGAKSSYEQYF.

This chain links TRBV6-5 with TRBJ2-5; 8 positions agree with TRBD1. This CDR3 spans 15 amino acids. After removal of 5 bases from V and 3 bases from J, the junction contained 8 bases not matched to a gene. Germline-derived CDR1 and CDR2 are MNHEY and SVGAGI. This CDR3 is CASSPGGALEETQYF. In DNA, the CDR3 is TGTGCCAGCAGTCCAGGGGGCGCGTTAGAAGAGACCCAGTACTTC.